One T cell receptor (beta chain) is described in this entry. This entry is derived from a study of long-term antiretroviral therapy in people with HIV. Trimming took 2 bases from V and 5 from J, leaving 16 bases between them. Germline values: CDR1 SGHTA, CDR2 FQGNSA. The CDR3 is 16 amino acids. Researchers report immunoSEQ v3.0 was run at survey level. Data came from immunoSEQ multiplex PCR; TCRdb stores just in-frame clones and leaves some out. The sample includes 20,000 to 25,000 clones, roughly four fifths seen only once; the top ten take 6% to 8%. This chain joins TRBV7-2 and TRBJ2-1; tentatively, D is TRBD1 or TRBD2 (6 bases each). The receptor was derived from a man aged 25 to 45 with HIV. Material: unsorted PBMCs, obtained 1.5 years after starting antiretroviral therapy. In DNA form, the CDR3 reads TGTGCCAGCAGCTTAAGGGGGGTGGGTCAGAACAATGAGCAGTTCTTC. Translated: CASSLRGVGQNNEQFF.